These 14 T cell receptor beta chains originate from one sample sequenced in a study of OX40 agonist ivuxolimab in advanced cancers. TCRdb keeps only in-frame clones here, not all; method: immunoSEQ multiplex PCR. The sample comprises 95,000 to 100,000 clones, 85% to 95% of which are singletons, and around 0.25% rests with the top ten. The sample in question was CD4+ or CD8+ T cells sorted from blood, obtained in a trial of the OX40 agonist ivuxolimab. The source is an adult with an advanced solid tumor such as melanoma, head and neck, liver or kidney cancer.

V and J are TRBV28 and TRBJ1-4; 8 bases line up with TRBD1. The CDR3 extends over 18 amino acids. Germline V gives CDR1 MDHEN, CDR2 SYDVKM. Losses at the gene ends were 7 bases for V and 0 bases for J; bases not matched to a gene: 13. Written as DNA, the CDR3 is TGTGCCAGCACCCCAACCTCAGGACAGGGTCCAACTAATGAAAAACTGTTTTTT. Its translation: CASTPTSGQGPTNEKLFF. Combining the CDR3 with reference TRBV28 and TRBJ1-4 gives the whole variable domain DVKVTQSSRYLVKRTGEKVFLECVQDMDHENMFWYRQDPGLGLRLIYFSYDVKMKEKGDIPEGYSVSREKKERFSLILESASTNQTSMYLCASTPTSGQGPTNEKLFFGSGTQLSVL.

The chain uses TRBV9 and TRBJ2-1; D uncertain. V lost 4 bases and J lost 3, with 17 bases in between. Germline values: CDR1 SGDLS, CDR2 YYNGEE. CDR3 length equals 16 residues. The CDR3, as DNA: TGTGCCAGCAGCCCCACGCTAGGTAATGTCTACAATGAGCAGTTCTTC. Its protein product is CASSPTLGNVYNEQFF.

The chain has TRBV30 and TRBJ2-5; 10 bases map to TRBD1. Losses at the gene ends were 4 bases for V and 4 bases for J; bases not matched to a gene: 6. Per the germline V gene, CDR1 is GTSNPN and CDR2 is SVGIG (reference sequence). The CDR3 extends over 14 amino acids. CDR3 loop: CAWISWTGGETQYF. Here the CDR3 DNA reads TGTGCCTGGATTTCATGGACAGGGGGAGAGACCCAGTACTTC.

The chain couples TRBV6-5 to TRBJ1-5; 7 bases agree with TRBD1. The germline CDR1 and CDR2 sequences are MNHEY and SVGAGI. Trimming at V came to 5 bases and at J to 2 bases, leaving 3 bases not matched to a gene. CDR3 length: 14 residues. CDR3 in amino acids: CASSRDRGNQPQHF. Written as DNA, the CDR3 is TGTGCCAGCAGTCGAGACAGGGGCAATCAGCCCCAGCATTTT.

The chain carries TRBV28 and TRBJ2-1; D is uncertain. Looked up from germline, CDR1 is MDHEN and CDR2 is SYDVKM. V gave up 2 bases and J gave up 12 bases, with 8 bases separating them. This CDR3 spans 11 amino acids. The CDR3 region has the DNA TGTGCCAGCAGTTTACAGCTCGGGCAGTTCTTC. Residues: CASSLQLGQFF.

The gene calls are TRBV7-2 and TRBJ2-3; the D is unclear. V was pared by 2 bases and J by 2 bases, with 8 bases between. CDR3 length: 14 residues. Germline CDR1 and CDR2: SGHTA and FQGNSA. CDR3 in amino acids: CASSLTSYTDTQYF. DNA of the CDR3: TGTGCCAGCAGCTTAACTTCCTACACAGATACGCAGTATTTT.

The genes are TRBV7-2 and TRBJ2-3, with D perhaps matching TRBD1 (5 bases). The V gene's germline CDR1 is SGHTA and CDR2 FQGNSA. The V end lost 3 bases, the J end lost 4 bases, and 8 bases lay between the germline ends. The CDR3 is 13 amino acids. The CDR3 protein is CASSFQGADTQYF. CDR3 DNA: TGTGCCAGCAGCTTCCAGGGTGCAGATACGCAGTATTTT.

V and J are TRBV7-2 and TRBJ2-5, with TRBD1 identical over 8 bases. Germline V gives CDR1 SGHTA, CDR2 FQGNSA. There are 14 residues in the CDR3. Trimming cost V 5 bases and J 6 bases; bases outside gene matches: 8. The chain's CDR3 is CASSQRTGLQTQYF. The CDR3 region has the DNA TGTGCCAGCAGCCAGAGGACAGGGTTGCAGACCCAGTACTTC.

CDR3 region: CASSYRGPSTDTQYF. The DNA of the CDR3 is TGTGCCAGCAGTTACAGGGGACCTAGCACAGATACGCAGTATTTT. The rearrangement links TRBV6-5 to TRBJ2-3; D tentatively reads TRBD1 or TRBD2 (5 bases each). This CDR3 has 15 amino acids. The V gene's germline CDR1 is MNHEY and CDR2 SVGAGI. V lost 2 bases and J lost 0, with 9 bases in between.

This chain uses TRBV2 with TRBJ1-6; D uncertain. The CDR3 contains 13 residues. CDR1 and CDR2 (germline): SNHLY, FYNNEI. V was trimmed by 8 bases and J by 9 bases, leaving 14 bases between them. CDR3 coding DNA: TGTGCCAGCCATCGGGAGGGCCGTTCACCCCTCCACTTT. This encodes CASHREGRSPLHF.

The V gene is TRBV5-1, the J gene TRBJ2-4, with no clear D. The CDR3 has 17 residues. V was shortened by 0 bases and J by 0 bases, with 13 bases between the two germline ends. CDR1 is SGHRS, CDR2 YFSETQ, per germline. CDR3 DNA: TGCGCCAGCAGCTTGGAGGGCGCGAACCTAGCCAAAAACATTCAGTACTTC. It is translated as CASSLEGANLAKNIQYF. Combining the CDR3 with reference TRBV5-1 and TRBJ2-4 gives the whole variable domain KAGVTQTPRYLIKTRGQQVTLSCSPISGHRSVSWYQQTPGQGLQFLFEYFSETQRNKGNFPGRFSGRQFSNSRSEMNVSTLELGDSALYLCASSLEGANLAKNIQYFGAGTRLSVL.

This chain uses TRBV4-1 with TRBJ2-3, with 9 bases that match TRBD1. The CDR3 is 15 amino acids. The V and J ends lost 1 base and 3 bases, in that order; junction bases with no gene match: 2. Germline values: CDR1 MGHRA, CDR2 YSYEKL. The CDR3 sequence is CASSQAGQGTDTQYF. The CDR3 bases are TGCGCCAGCAGCCAAGCGGGACAGGGAACAGATACGCAGTATTTT.

This clone was seen more than once but under ten times. CDR3 bases: TGCAGCGCAAAGACAGAGGTATCTGAAGCTTTCTTT. Its protein is CSAKTEVSEAFF. This rearrangement joins TRBV29-1 to TRBJ1-1, with a possible D match to TRBD1 (5 bases). CDR1 and CDR2 (germline): SQVTM, ANQGSEA. V was pared by 7 bases and J by 6 bases, with 15 bases between. The CDR3 extends over 12 amino acids.

The chain links TRBV19 to TRBJ2-7; no clear D gene. The CDR3 has 11 amino acids. V lost 3 bases, J lost 8 bases, and 8 bases lay in between. CDR1 and CDR2 (germline): LNHDA, SQIVND (reference sequence). CDR3 amino acids: CASSIGYKQYF. The DNA for the CDR3 is TGTGCCAGTAGTATTGGATACAAGCAGTACTTC. Together with reference TRBV19 and TRBJ2-7, the CDR3 gives the full variable domain: DGGITQSPKYLFRKEGQNVTLSCEQNLNHDAMYWYRQDPGQGLRLIYYSQIVNDFQKGDIAEGYSVSREKKESFPLTVTSAQKNPTAFYLCASSIGYKQYFGPGTRLTVT.